This T cell receptor (beta chain) stems from a study of molecular identifiers for immune sequencing clone quantification. One entry per CDR3 protein, called by TCRdb with MiXCR from the PCR reads. Of 600,000 to 650,000 distinct CDR3 sequences listed, about 20% are singletons. Naive CD8 libraries were made from roughly 20,000 to 1,000,000 sorted cells, and they used 10%, 30% or 50% RNA. Naive CD8 T cells were sorted, and the gate applied was CD8+CD4-CCR7+CD45RA+. This CDR3 has 17 residues. V was cut by 3 bases and J by 4 bases, with 22 bases left in between. Germline V gives CDR1 DFQATT, CDR2 SNEGSKA (reference sequence). This clonotype was seen repeatedly, ten times or more.

The rearrangement uses TRBV20-1 and TRBJ1-5, with D tentatively TRBD1 (5 bases). The sample comprised naive CD8+ T cells from blood, with Jurkat cell RNA spiked in. The subset is: FACS-sorted CD8+CD4-CCR7+CD45RA+ naive T cells. The TCR comes from a human donor in good health. Some libraries in this study had Jurkat cell RNA spiked in. CDR3 protein: CSASRGPEWVLNQPQHF. The DNA for the CDR3 is TGCAGTGCTAGTAGGGGACCTGAGTGGGTCCTTAATCAGCCCCAGCATTTT.